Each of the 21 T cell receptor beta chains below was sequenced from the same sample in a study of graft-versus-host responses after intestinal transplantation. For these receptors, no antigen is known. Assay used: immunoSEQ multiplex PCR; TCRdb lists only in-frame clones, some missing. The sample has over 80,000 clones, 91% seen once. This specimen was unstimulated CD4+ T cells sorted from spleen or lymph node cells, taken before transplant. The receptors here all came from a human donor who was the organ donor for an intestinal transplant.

CDR3 bases: TGTGCCAGCAGCTCTCGGACAGGCCATGAAGCTTTCTTT. It yields the protein CASSSRTGHEAFF. The rearrangement uses TRBV7-2 and TRBJ1-1; 7 nucleotides line up with TRBD1. This CDR3 is built from 13 residues. Germline loops: CDR1 SGHTA, CDR2 FQGNSA. J lost 7 bases, V lost 4 bases, and 6 bases had no gene match.

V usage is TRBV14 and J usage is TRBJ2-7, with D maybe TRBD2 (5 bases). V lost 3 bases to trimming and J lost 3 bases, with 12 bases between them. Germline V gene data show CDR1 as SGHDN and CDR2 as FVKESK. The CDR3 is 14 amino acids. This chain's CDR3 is CASSQGSGGYEQYF. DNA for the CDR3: TGTGCCAGCAGCCAGGGGAGTGGAGGCTACGAGCAGTACTTC.

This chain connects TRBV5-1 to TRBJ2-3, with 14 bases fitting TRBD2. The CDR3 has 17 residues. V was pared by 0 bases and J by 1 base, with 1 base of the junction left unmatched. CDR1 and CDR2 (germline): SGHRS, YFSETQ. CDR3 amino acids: CASSLGLAGGRTDTQYF. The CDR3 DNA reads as TGCGCCAGCAGCTTGGGACTAGCGGGGGGGCGCACAGATACGCAGTATTTT.

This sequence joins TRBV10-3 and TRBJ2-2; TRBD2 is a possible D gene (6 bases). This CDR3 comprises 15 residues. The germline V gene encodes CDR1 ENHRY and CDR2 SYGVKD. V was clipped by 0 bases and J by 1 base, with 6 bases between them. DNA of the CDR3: TGTGCCATCAGTGAGTCGGGGGGGAACACCGGGGAGCTGTTTTTT. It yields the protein CAISESGGNTGELFF.

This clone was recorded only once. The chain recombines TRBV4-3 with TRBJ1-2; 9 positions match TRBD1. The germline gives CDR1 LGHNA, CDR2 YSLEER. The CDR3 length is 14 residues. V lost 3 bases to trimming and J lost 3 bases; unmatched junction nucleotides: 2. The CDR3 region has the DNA TGCGCCAGCAGCCAGGGACAGGGATACTATGGCTACACCTTC. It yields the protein CASSQGQGYYGYTF.

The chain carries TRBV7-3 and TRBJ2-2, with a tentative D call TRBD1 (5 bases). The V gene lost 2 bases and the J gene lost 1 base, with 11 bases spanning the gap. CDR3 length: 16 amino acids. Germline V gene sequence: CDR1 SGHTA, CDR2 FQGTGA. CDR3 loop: CASSLRTRMNTGELFF. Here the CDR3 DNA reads TGTGCCAGCAGCTTACGGACACGAATGAACACCGGGGAGCTGTTTTTT.

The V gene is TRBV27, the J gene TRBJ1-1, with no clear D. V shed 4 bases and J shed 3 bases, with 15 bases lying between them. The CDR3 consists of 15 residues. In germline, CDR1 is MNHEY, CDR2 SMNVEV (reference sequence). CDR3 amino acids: CASSSAGTTDTEAFF. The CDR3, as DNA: TGTGCCAGCAGTTCGGCGGGTACTACAGACACTGAAGCTTTCTTT.

The CDR3 bases are TGTGCCAGCACCCCTGGGACAGACAATTCACCCCTCCACTTT. It encodes CASTPGTDNSPLHF. This chain links TRBV7-2 with TRBJ1-6; 7 bases are shared with TRBD1. The CDR3 extends over 14 amino acids. Germline loops: CDR1 SGHTA, CDR2 FQGNSA. V lost 7 bases to trimming and J lost 7 bases; unmatched junction nucleotides: 7.

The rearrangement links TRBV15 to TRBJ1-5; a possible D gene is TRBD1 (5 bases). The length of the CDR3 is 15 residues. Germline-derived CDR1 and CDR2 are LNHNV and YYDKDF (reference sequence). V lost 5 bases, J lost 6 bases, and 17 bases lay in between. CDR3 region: CATSPRRGGSQPQHF. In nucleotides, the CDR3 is TGTGCCACCAGCCCTCGGAGGGGTGGGAGTCAGCCCCAGCATTTT.

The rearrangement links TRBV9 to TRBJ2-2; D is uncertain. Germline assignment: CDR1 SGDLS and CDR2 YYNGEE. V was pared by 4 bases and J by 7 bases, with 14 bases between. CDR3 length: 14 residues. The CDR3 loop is CASSPGRFGGELFF. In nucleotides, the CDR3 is TGTGCCAGCAGCCCCGGCAGGTTTGGCGGGGAGCTGTTTTTT.

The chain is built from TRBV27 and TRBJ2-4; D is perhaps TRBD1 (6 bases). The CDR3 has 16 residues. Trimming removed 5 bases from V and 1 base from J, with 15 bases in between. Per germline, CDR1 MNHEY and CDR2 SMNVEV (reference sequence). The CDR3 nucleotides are TGTGCCAGCAGTGCCCTGGGACATGTGGCCAAAAACATTCAGTACTTC. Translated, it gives CASSALGHVAKNIQYF.

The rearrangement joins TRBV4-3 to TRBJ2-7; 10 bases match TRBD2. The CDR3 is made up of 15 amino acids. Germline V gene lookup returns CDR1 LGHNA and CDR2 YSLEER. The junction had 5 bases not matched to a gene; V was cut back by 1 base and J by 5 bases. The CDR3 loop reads CASSQGIGTSDEQYF. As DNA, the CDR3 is TGCGCCAGCAGCCAAGGGATCGGGACTAGCGACGAGCAGTACTTC.

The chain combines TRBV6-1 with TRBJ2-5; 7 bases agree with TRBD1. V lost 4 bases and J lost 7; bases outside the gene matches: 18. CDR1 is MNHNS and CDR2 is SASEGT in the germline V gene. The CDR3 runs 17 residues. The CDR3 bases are TGTGCCAGCAGTGTCGGTCGGCGTACAGGGGAGTGGGGGACCCAGTACTTC. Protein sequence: CASSVGRRTGEWGTQYF.

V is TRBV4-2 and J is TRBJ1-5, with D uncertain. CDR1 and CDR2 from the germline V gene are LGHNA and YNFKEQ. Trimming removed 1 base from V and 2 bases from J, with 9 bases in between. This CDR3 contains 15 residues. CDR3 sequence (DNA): TGTGCCAGCAGCCAAGTGTGGGAGGGCAATCAGCCCCAGCATTTT. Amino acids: CASSQVWEGNQPQHF.

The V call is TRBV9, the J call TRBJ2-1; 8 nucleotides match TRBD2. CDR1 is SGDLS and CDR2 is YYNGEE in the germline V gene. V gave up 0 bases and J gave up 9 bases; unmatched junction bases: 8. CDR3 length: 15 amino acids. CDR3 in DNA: TGTGCCAGCAGCGTAGGAAGTAGCGGGGCGAGTGAGCAGTTCTTC. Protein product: CASSVGSSGASEQFF.

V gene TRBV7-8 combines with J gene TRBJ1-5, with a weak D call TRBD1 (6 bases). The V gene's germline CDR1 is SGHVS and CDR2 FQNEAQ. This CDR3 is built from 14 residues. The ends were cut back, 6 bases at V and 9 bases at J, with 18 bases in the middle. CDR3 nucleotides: TGTGCCAGCAGTTCTACAGGGCTCTACGGGCCCCAGCATTTT. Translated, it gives CASSSTGLYGPQHF.

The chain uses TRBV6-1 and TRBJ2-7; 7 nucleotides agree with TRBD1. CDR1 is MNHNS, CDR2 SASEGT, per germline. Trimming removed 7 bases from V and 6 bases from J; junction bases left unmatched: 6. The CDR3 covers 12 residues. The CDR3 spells CASNDREGEQYF. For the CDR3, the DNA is TGTGCCAGCAATGACAGGGAAGGCGAGCAGTACTTC.

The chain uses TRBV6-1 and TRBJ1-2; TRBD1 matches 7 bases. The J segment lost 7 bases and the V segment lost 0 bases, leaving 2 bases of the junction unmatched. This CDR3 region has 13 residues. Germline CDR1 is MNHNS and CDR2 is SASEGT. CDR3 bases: TGTGCCAGCAGTGAAGCAGGGGGCTTTGGCTACACCTTC. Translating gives CASSEAGGFGYTF.

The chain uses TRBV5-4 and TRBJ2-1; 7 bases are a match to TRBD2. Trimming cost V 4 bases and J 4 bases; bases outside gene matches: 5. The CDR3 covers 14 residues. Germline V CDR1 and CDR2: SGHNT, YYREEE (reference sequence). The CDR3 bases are TGTGCCAGCAGCCTTGGGGGGGGATACAATGAGCAGTTCTTC. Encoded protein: CASSLGGGYNEQFF.

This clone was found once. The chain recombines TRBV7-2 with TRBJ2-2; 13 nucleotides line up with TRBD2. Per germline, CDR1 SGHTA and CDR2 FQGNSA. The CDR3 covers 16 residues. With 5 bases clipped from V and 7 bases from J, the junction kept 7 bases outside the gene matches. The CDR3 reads CASSPTSGGAGGELFF. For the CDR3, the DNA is TGTGCCAGCAGCCCAACTAGCGGGGGGGCTGGCGGGGAGCTGTTTTTT.

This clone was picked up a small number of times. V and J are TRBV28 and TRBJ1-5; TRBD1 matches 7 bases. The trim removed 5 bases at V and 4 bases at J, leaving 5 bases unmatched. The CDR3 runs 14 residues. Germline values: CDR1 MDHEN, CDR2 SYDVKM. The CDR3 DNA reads TGTGCCAGCAGTAATGACAGGGTGAATCAGCCCCAGCATTTT. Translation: CASSNDRVNQPQHF.